A selection of T cell receptor beta chains follows, all from one sample in a study of identifying expanded T cells in peripheral blood. TCRdb keeps only in-frame clones here, not all; method: immunoSEQ multiplex PCR. The table has 100,000 to 150,000 clones, 84% seen once; the top ten hold 2.5% to 4%. Sequenced material: blood. The receptors stem from a person between 18 and 75 years old in good health. CDR3s leave out the opening cysteine and the closing phenylalanine or tryptophan. The order of the fields is J gene, V gene, CDR3 protein.

>TRBJ2-5|TRBV29-1
SLEGDSQETQY
>TRBJ2-2|TRBV7-8
ASSLVMGSGGGELF
>TRBJ2-2|TRBV9
ASSFSRGAGELF
>TRBJ1-3|TRBV7-8
ASSFRPPADGNTIY
>TRBJ1-1|TRBV18
ASSPQGMTEAF
>TRBJ2-3|TRBV4-3
ASSQLWQGLTDTQY
>TRBJ2-3|TRBV4-1
ASSPRVTAGTDTQY
>TRBJ2-7|TRBV2
ASSHDRGKEHEQY
>TRBJ2-3|TRBV4-3
ASSPMVGGADTQY
>TRBJ1-3|TRBV19
ASIGRGQSSGNTIY
>TRBJ2-7|TRBV5-1
ASSLGQGEVEQY
>TRBJ1-1|TRBV10-3
AISDQVNTEAF
>TRBJ2-5|TRBV18
ASSPPERETQY
>TRBJ1-3|TRBV4-3
ASSQQPGVGNTIY
>TRBJ2-1|TRBV2
ASSEPRGAEQF
>TRBJ1-1|TRBV7-6
ASSLAVGGPEAF
>TRBJ1-1|TRBV28
ASSFDRAAF
>TRBJ2-2|TRBV5-6
ASSPRQGLNTGELF
>TRBJ1-3|TRBV4-3
ASSQQIGTGGSGNTIY
>TRBJ2-7|TRBV7-7
ASSQSGGEQY